This T cell receptor beta chain was captured in a study of T cell responses to AZD1222 COVID-19 vaccine. Assay used: immunoSEQ multiplex PCR; TCRdb lists only in-frame clones, some missing. The sample records approximately 120,000 clones, approximately 90% being singletons. The CDR3 runs 14 residues. Trimming shortened V by 5 bases and J by 3 bases, and 13 bases separated the two germline ends. CDR1 is SGHAT and CDR2 is FQNNGV in the germline V gene. Study results and limitations: Recipients of two AZD1222 doses showed rising Spike-specific TCR breadth and depth. Distributed over spike, vaccine-associated CD4 TCRs predominated at 160-218 and 743-854. The sample set comprised mostly white British donors with more females, and clonal diversity was possibly underestimated.

Notes on this clone: Its specificity is unknown.

The sample here was peripheral blood, taken on day 0 of MenACWY control vaccination. The V gene is TRBV11-2, the J gene TRBJ1-1; D is uncertain. The source is an adult in good health. The CDR3 sequence: CASSLDDGYTEAFF. The CDR3 nucleotides are TGTGCCAGCAGCCTGGACGACGGGTACACTGAAGCTTTCTTT.